This entry lists 20 T cell receptor beta chains sequenced from one sample in a study of T-cell reconstitution after alpha-beta-depleted transplantation in children. Unique molecular identifiers were incorporated into the prepared TCRbeta library. TCRdb reprocessed the PCR reads with MiXCR, giving one entry per CDR3 protein. Of about 500,000 distinct CDR3 sequences listed, approximately 30% were seen once; the top ten hold around 2.4%. Here the sequenced sample was PBMCs from the stem cell graft donor, taken from the stem cell graft. These receptors were obtained from a human donor who donated a stem cell graft to a child with aplastic anemia.

The chain links TRBV15 to TRBJ2-5; the D gene could be TRBD1 or TRBD2 (6 bases each). Germline loops: CDR1 LNHNV, CDR2 YYDKDF (reference sequence). CDR3 length equals 16 residues. V was shortened by 0 bases and J by 2 bases, with 13 bases between the two germline ends. CDR3 bases: TGTGCCACCAGCAGAGAGAGGGGGGCGATACAAGAGACCCAGTACTTC. Its translation is CATSRERGAIQETQYF.

Only a few counts were recorded for this clonotype. The chain couples TRBV6-1 to TRBJ2-7; tentatively, D is TRBD2 (6 bases). Trimming removed 4 bases from V and 4 bases from J, with 14 bases in between. This CDR3 contains 14 residues. Germline loops: CDR1 MNHNS, CDR2 SASEGT. CDR3 bases: TGTGCCAGCAGTGCCGGCCGGGGAGGTTACGAGCAGTACGTC. This sequence encodes CASSAGRGGYEQYV.

This clonotype was found a few times. V is TRBV7-9 and J is TRBJ1-4; D is unresolved. Deletions cut 1 base from V and 0 bases from J, with 9 bases between. The CDR3 consists of 16 residues. From germline, CDR1 is SEHNR and CDR2 FQNEAQ (reference sequence). The CDR3 sequence is CASSLDGLATNEKLFF. CDR3 in DNA: TGTGCCAGCAGCTTAGACGGCCTTGCAACTAATGAAAAACTGTTTTTT.

This rearrangement joins TRBV15 to TRBJ2-2, with D unclear. The length of the CDR3 is 14 residues. V gave up 0 bases and J gave up 6 bases, with 8 bases separating them. Germline CDR1 LNHNV, CDR2 YYDKDF (reference sequence). In DNA, the CDR3 is TGTGCCACCAGCAGAGATCCAGGCGCCGGGGAGCTGTTTTTT. Translating gives CATSRDPGAGELFF.

V and J are TRBV19 and TRBJ2-7, with D possibly matching TRBD2 (5 bases). Germline CDR1 is LNHDA and CDR2 is SQIVND (reference sequence). The CDR3 runs to 16 residues. Trimming pared 4 bases from V and 2 bases from J, leaving 18 bases between. DNA of the CDR3: TGTGCCAGTAGTACTCATCACGGGGTAGGTGCCTACGAGCAGTACGTC. Translated, it gives CASSTHHGVGAYEQYV.

This clonotype was observed at least ten times. This chain uses TRBV5-1 with TRBJ2-1, with D tentatively TRBD1 (5 bases). Trimming took off 0 bases at V and 2 bases at J, with 9 bases between the two ends. The CDR3 is made up of 15 amino acids. Germline V gene sequence: CDR1 SGHRS, CDR2 YFSETQ. The CDR3 DNA is TGCGCCAGCAGCTTGGCACAGGAACCCTACAATGAGCAGTTCTTC. It translates to CASSLAQEPYNEQFF.

This clonotype was observed a handful of times. This chain joins TRBV18 and TRBJ1-2; D is uncertain. Trimming removed 6 bases at V and 9 bases at J, with 14 bases between. The CDR3 consists of 12 residues. Germline CDR1 and CDR2: KGHSH and LQKENI. The CDR3 DNA follows: TGTGCCAGCTCGCCGGGTCCTTCCAGCTACACCTTC. It yields the protein CASSPGPSSYTF. The whole variable domain, filled in from reference TRBV18 and TRBJ1-2, reads NAGVMQNPRHLVRRRGQEARLRCSPMKGHSHVYWYRQLPEEGLKFMVYLQKENIIDESGMPKERFSAEFPKEGPSILRIQQVVRGDSAAYFCASSPGPSSYTFGSGTRLTVV.

A few counts support this clonotype. The DNA for the CDR3 is TGTGCCAGCAGGAGACTCGACAGGAACACTGAAGCTTTCTTT. This sequence encodes CASRRLDRNTEAFF. The chain joins TRBV6-2 or TRBV6-3 to TRBJ1-1, with D perhaps TRBD1 (5 bases). Trimming cost V 6 bases and J 1 base, with 12 bases left between them. The CDR3 is 14 amino acids. Looked up from germline, CDR1 is MNHEY and CDR2 is SVGEGT.

The CDR3 is CASSNLAGAAYNEQFF. In DNA form, the CDR3 reads TGTGCCAGCAGCAATCTAGCGGGAGCAGCCTACAATGAGCAGTTCTTC. The rearrangement links TRBV28 to TRBJ2-1, with TRBD2 matching 10 bases. Germline V lookup: CDR1 MDHEN, CDR2 SYDVKM. The trim removed 6 bases at V and 2 bases at J, leaving 7 bases unmatched. CDR3 length: 16 residues. The whole variable domain, filled in from reference TRBV28 and TRBJ2-1, reads DVKVTQSSRYLVKRTGEKVFLECVQDMDHENMFWYRQDPGLGLRLIYFSYDVKMKEKGDIPEGYSVSREKKERFSLILESASTNQTSMYLCASSNLAGAAYNEQFFGPGTRLTVL.

This clonotype came up a few times. This chain joins TRBV29-1 and TRBJ1-1; D perhaps matches TRBD1 (5 bases). Germline V gene lookup returns CDR1 SQVTM and CDR2 ANQGSEA. CDR3 length equals 11 residues. With 3 bases removed from V and 5 bases from J, the gap between germline ends came to 7 bases. The CDR3 protein is CSVDRETEAFF. The CDR3 DNA reads TGCAGCGTTGACAGGGAAACTGAAGCTTTCTTT.

The table lists this clonotype with a few counts. The chain couples TRBV5-1 to TRBJ2-1; a weak D match, TRBD1 (6 bases). Germline CDR1 SGHRS, CDR2 YFSETQ. V lost 3 bases and J 10 bases, leaving 8 bases between the germline ends. This CDR3 is built from 11 residues. CDR3 residues: CASSWGTEQFF. CDR3 coding DNA: TGCGCCAGCAGCTGGGGGACAGAGCAGTTCTTC. Looking up the rest from reference TRBV5-1 and TRBJ2-1 gives the full variable domain: KAGVTQTPRYLIKTRGQQVTLSCSPISGHRSVSWYQQTPGQGLQFLFEYFSETQRNKGNFPGRFSGRQFSNSRSEMNVSTLELGDSALYLCASSWGTEQFFGPGTRLTVL.

The V gene is TRBV5-4, the J gene TRBJ1-1; D gene ambiguous. V lost 4 bases, J lost 0 bases, and 10 bases lay in between. The CDR3 spans 14 residues. Germline values: CDR1 SGHNT, CDR2 YYREEE (reference sequence). The CDR3 is CASSLQVVNTEAFF. The DNA for the CDR3 is TGTGCCAGCAGCCTCCAGGTCGTGAACACTGAAGCTTTCTTT. Supplemented by reference TRBV5-4 and TRBJ1-1, the full variable domain reads ETGVTQSPTHLIKTRGQQVTLRCSSQSGHNTVSWYQQALGQGPQFIFQYYREEENGRGNFPPRFSGLQFPNYSSELNVNALELDDSALYLCASSLQVVNTEAFFGQGTRLTVV.

This clonotype was seen a single time. J is TRBJ2-1 and V is TRBV29-1, with 7 bases that match TRBD2. The CDR3 length is 15 residues. Germline CDR1 and CDR2: SQVTM and ANQGSEA. The chain's CDR3 is CRAGRGGSYPHEQFF. The CDR3 DNA sequence: TGCAGGGCCGGTCGGGGCGGGAGCTACCCGCATGAGCAGTTCTTC.

The rearrangement uses TRBV11-2 and TRBJ1-1; D is ambiguous. Trimming cost V 4 bases and J 8 bases, with 11 bases left between them. The V gene's germline CDR1 is SGHAT and CDR2 FQNNGV. CDR3 length: 12 amino acids. The CDR3 loop reads CASSSERNEAFF. In nucleotides, the CDR3 is TGTGCCAGCAGCTCGGAACGGAACGAAGCTTTCTTT.

The genes are TRBV20-1 and TRBJ2-4; D uncertain. The CDR3 has 11 amino acids. Looked up from germline, CDR1 is DFQATT and CDR2 is SNEGSKA (reference sequence). V was cut by 3 bases and J by 6 bases, with 6 bases left in between. DNA of the CDR3: TGCAGTGCTAGTATTGTAAACATTCAGTACTTC. It encodes CSASIVNIQYF.

This chain connects TRBV28 to TRBJ1-5, with 7 bases that match TRBD1. The V segment lost 4 bases and the J segment 1 base; nucleotides outside the gene matches: 10. The length of the CDR3 is 17 residues. Looked up from germline, CDR1 is MDHEN and CDR2 is SYDVKM. The DNA of the CDR3 is TGTGCCAGCAGTTCCTACCAGGACAGGCTAAGCAATCAGCCCCAGCATTTT. Translation gives CASSSYQDRLSNQPQHF.

V usage is TRBV28 and J usage is TRBJ1-2; weak D call: TRBD1 (5 bases). The V and J ends lost 8 bases and 0 bases respectively, with 13 bases between them. This CDR3 comprises 14 residues. Germline V lookup: CDR1 MDHEN, CDR2 SYDVKM. CDR3 in DNA: TGTGCCAGCGCAAAGGGGAGAACTAACTATGGCTACACCTTC. This gives the protein CASAKGRTNYGYTF.

The chain has TRBV12-3 or TRBV12-4 and TRBJ1-6; D unclear. The CDR3 has 14 residues. The germline V and J ends were trimmed by 7 bases and 5 bases, with 12 bases remaining between them. The CDR3 DNA is TGTGCCAGCACCAGCGGGCAGAATAATTCACCCCTCCACTTT. Its protein is CASTSGQNNSPLHF.

The chain uses TRBV3-1 and TRBJ2-1; no clear D. Per germline, CDR1 LGHDT and CDR2 YNNKEL (reference sequence). The V and J ends lost 1 base and 2 bases respectively, with 18 bases between them. CDR3 size: 18 residues. The CDR3 DNA reads TGTGCCAGCAGCCAAGTTCTTGTTAGGGTAAGACCCTACAATGAGCAGTTCTTC. This translates into CASSQVLVRVRPYNEQFF.

This clonotype was counted once. Without the conserved terminal phenylalanine or tryptophan, this CDR3 likely stems from a read error. J is TRBJ1-2 and V is TRBV7-9, with D unclear. Trimming removed 5 bases from V and 4 bases from J, with 11 bases in between. CDR1 is SEHNR, CDR2 FQNEAQ, per germline (reference sequence). This CDR3 is built from 13 residues. The CDR3 DNA sequence: TGTGCCAGCAGCGCCCAGCCCCCCTATGGCTACACCTTG. Amino acids: CASSAQPPYGYTL.